One and the same sample provided the 21 T cell receptor beta chains below, sequenced in a study of cytomegalovirus exposure and HLA in healthy donors. The PCR was carried out with 60 Vbeta primers and 13 Jbeta primers. Some clones are missing from TCRdb's copy, which holds only in-frame ones; the method was immunoSEQ multiplex PCR. The table lists around 180,000 clones, around 80% of them singletons. What was sequenced was PBMCs. These receptors all come from a woman aged 35 to 49 in good health and CMV-seronegative.

The chain combines TRBV5-5 with TRBJ2-7; tentatively, D is TRBD2 (6 bases). Trimming pared 1 base from V and 4 bases from J, leaving 15 bases between. From germline, CDR1 is SGHKS and CDR2 YYEKEE (reference sequence). The CDR3 contains 15 residues. Written as DNA, the CDR3 is TGTGCCAGCAGCTTGTCTCCGGGGGTTGGGTACGAGCAGTACTTC. Translating gives CASSLSPGVGYEQYF.

This chain uses TRBV7-2 with TRBJ2-5; possible D gene TRBD1, 6 bases. CDR1 is SGHTA and CDR2 is FQGNSA in the germline V gene. This CDR3 region has 17 residues. V was pared by 2 bases and J by 0 bases, with 16 bases between. The CDR3 sequence: CASSLFPGHPYQETQYF. The CDR3 region has the DNA TGTGCCAGCAGCTTATTCCCGGGACACCCGTACCAAGAGACCCAGTACTTC.

The chain couples TRBV6-5 to TRBJ2-1; 9 bases map to TRBD2. CDR3 length equals 13 residues. The ends lost 5 bases at V and 8 bases at J; junction bases unmatched: 4. Germline CDR1 MNHEY, CDR2 SVGAGI. The CDR3 bases are TGTGCCAGCAGTGCGGGAGGGTACGATGAGCAGTTCTTC. Its translation is CASSAGGYDEQFF.

This clone appeared once. The CDR3 here is CASSLTLGQGGGPQHF. The CDR3 region has the DNA TGTGCCAGCAGCTTGACTCTGGGGCAGGGGGGTGGGCCCCAGCATTTT. The chain has TRBV5-4 and TRBJ1-5; TRBD1 agrees at 7 bases. The germline V gene encodes CDR1 SGHNT and CDR2 YYREEE (reference sequence). The CDR3 has 16 residues. Germline trimming cut 1 base from V and 9 bases from J; bases unmatched to any gene: 13.

The chain joins TRBV11-2 to TRBJ2-5, with 14 bases lining up with TRBD2. CDR1 SGHAT and CDR2 FQNNGV come from the germline V gene. This CDR3 is built from 17 residues. The trim removed 1 base at V and 7 bases at J, leaving 8 bases unmatched. The CDR3 region is CASSLVGTSGGLGTQYF. The CDR3 bases are TGTGCCAGCAGCTTAGTCGGGACTAGCGGGGGACTCGGGACCCAGTACTTC.

As concerns this clone: The junction departs from germline at one end; a sequencing error may be responsible. V is TRBV30 and J is TRBJ2-1, with a possible D match to TRBD1 (5 bases). Germline CDR1 is GTSNPN and CDR2 is SVGIG (reference sequence). The CDR3 sequence is 17 residues long. The CDR3: CAWGVLVGLNLRNGQFF. The DNA for the CDR3 is TGTGCCTGGGGTGTACTGGTGGGGCTAAACCTCAGGAATGGGCAGTTCTTC.

The chain couples TRBV28 to TRBJ1-5; D is unresolved. The germline V and J ends were trimmed by 8 bases and 7 bases, with 12 bases remaining between them. CDR1 MDHEN and CDR2 SYDVKM come from the germline V gene. The CDR3 contains 12 residues. The CDR3 protein is CASGTQLQPQHF. The CDR3 DNA is TGTGCCAGCGGTACCCAACTGCAGCCCCAGCATTTT.

This chain links TRBV7-9 with TRBJ1-3, with TRBD1 as a possible D gene (5 bases). The V end lost 5 bases, the J end lost 0 bases, and 17 bases lay between the germline ends. The CDR3 consists of 17 residues. Germline V CDR1 and CDR2: SEHNR, FQNEAQ (reference sequence). DNA for the CDR3: TGTGCCAGCAGCCTGAACCTGGGGCGGTTCTCTGGAAACACCATATATTTT. It translates to CASSLNLGRFSGNTIYF. Combining the CDR3 with reference TRBV7-9 and TRBJ1-3 gives the whole variable domain DTGVSQNPRHKITKRGQNVTFRCDPISEHNRLYWYRQTLGQGPEFLTYFQNEAQLEKSRLLSDRFSAERPKGSFSTLEIQRTEQGDSAMYLCASSLNLGRFSGNTIYFGEGSWLTVV.

The gene calls are TRBV15 and TRBJ1-1; 7 bases line up with TRBD1. There are 14 residues in the CDR3. CDR1 is LNHNV, CDR2 YYDKDF, per germline (reference sequence). V lost 8 bases to trimming and J lost 4 bases; unmatched junction nucleotides: 10. In nucleotides, the CDR3 is TGTGCCACCTCGACAGGGCTCCGAGGCACTGAAGCTTTCTTT. Its protein product is CATSTGLRGTEAFF.

The chain is built from TRBV6-6 and TRBJ2-1; the D is unclear. The germline V gene encodes CDR1 MNHNY and CDR2 SVGAGI (reference sequence). This CDR3 spans 16 amino acids. The V end was cut by 5 bases, the J end by 0 bases, with 14 bases between. CDR3 loop: CASSRVMASSYNEQFF. The CDR3, as DNA: TGTGCCAGCAGTCGGGTAATGGCGAGCTCCTACAATGAGCAGTTCTTC.

V usage is TRBV2 and J usage is TRBJ2-5; 10 bases agree with TRBD2. The CDR3 has 14 residues. Losses at the gene ends were 8 bases for V and 5 bases for J; bases not matched to a gene: 8. Per germline, CDR1 SNHLY and CDR2 FYNNEI. Written as DNA, the CDR3 is TGTGCCAGCGTCAGCGGGGGGGCTTCGGAGACCCAGTACTTC. Translation: CASVSGGASETQYF. The full variable domain, rest sourced from reference TRBV2 and TRBJ2-5, is EPEVTQTPSHQVTQMGQEVILRCVPISNHLYFYWYRQILGQKVEFLVSFYNNEISEKSEIFDDQFSVERPDGSNFTLKIRSTKLEDSAMYFCASVSGGASETQYFGPGTRLLVL.

The CDR3 spells CASSLSGARNRGYTF. As DNA, the CDR3 is TGTGCCAGCAGTTTATCGGGGGCACGGAATAGAGGGTACACCTTC. This chain connects TRBV27 to TRBJ1-2; D possibly corresponds to TRBD1 (6 bases). CDR3 length equals 15 residues. Trimming pared 0 bases from V and 11 bases from J, leaving 19 bases between. The V gene's germline CDR1 is MNHEY and CDR2 SMNVEV (reference sequence).

The CDR3 coding sequence is TGTGCCAGCAGTAAAGGGACAAGCCCCGCTTGGGAGCTGTTTTTT. It translates to CASSKGTSPAWELFF. V gene TRBV27 combines with J gene TRBJ2-2; weak D call: TRBD1 (6 bases). V was trimmed by 5 bases and J by 9 bases, leaving 19 bases between them. This CDR3 region has 15 residues. CDR1 is MNHEY and CDR2 is SMNVEV in the germline V gene (reference sequence).

In this sample, this clone turned up once. The rearrangement links TRBV6-5 to TRBJ1-2; the D gene is possibly TRBD1 (5 bases). The CDR3 extends over 14 amino acids. Trimming stripped 6 bases from V and 2 bases from J, with 13 bases between. Germline V gene lookup returns CDR1 MNHEY and CDR2 SVGAGI. The CDR3 sequence is CASSADGGNYGYTF. CDR3 nucleotide sequence: TGTGCCAGCAGCGCCGACGGGGGAAACTATGGCTACACCTTC.

A few counts support this clone. This chain uses TRBV9 with TRBJ1-1, with 8 nucleotides matching TRBD1. Germline CDR1 and CDR2: SGDLS and YYNGEE. CDR3 size: 15 residues. V dropped 1 base and J dropped 7; count of bases not matched to a gene: 9. DNA for the CDR3: TGTGCCAGCAGCGTAATGGTGACAGGGGTGGATGAAGCTTTCTTT. Amino acids: CASSVMVTGVDEAFF.

The rearrangement links TRBV7-2 to TRBJ1-2, with TRBD1 as a possible D gene (5 bases). V lost 0 bases to trimming and J lost 8 bases, with 7 bases between them. There are 12 residues in the CDR3. Per the germline V gene, CDR1 is SGHTA and CDR2 is FQGNSA. CDR3 amino acids: CASSLAGGGYTF. The CDR3 DNA is TGTGCCAGCAGCTTAGCGGGGGGGGGCTACACCTTC.

The CDR3 loop reads CASSLRGRYTDTQYF. The CDR3 nucleotides are TGTGCCAGCAGCTTACGGGGGAGGTACACAGATACGCAGTATTTT. The V gene is TRBV7-9, the J gene TRBJ2-3, with D maybe TRBD2 (6 bases). V was pared by 2 bases and J by 2 bases, with 11 bases between. CDR1 is SEHNR, CDR2 FQNEAQ, per germline (reference sequence). The CDR3 is 15 amino acids. Combining the CDR3 with reference TRBV7-9 and TRBJ2-3 gives the whole variable domain DTGVSQNPRHKITKRGQNVTFRCDPISEHNRLYWYRQTLGQGPEFLTYFQNEAQLEKSRLLSDRFSAERPKGSFSTLEIQRTEQGDSAMYLCASSLRGRYTDTQYFGPGTRLTVL.

This chain links TRBV5-4 with TRBJ2-2; 9 nucleotides agree with TRBD2. V was clipped by 0 bases and J by 4 bases; unmatched bases: 1. The CDR3 runs to 15 residues. The germline CDR1 and CDR2 sequences are SGHNT and YYREEE (reference sequence). DNA of the CDR3: TGTGCCAGCAGCTTGGGCGGGAGGGCCACCGGGGAGCTGTTTTTT. This codes for CASSLGGRATGELFF.

This clone was picked up a small number of times. This sequence joins TRBV6-1 and TRBJ2-7; D is undetermined. Trimming removed 5 bases at V and 0 bases at J, with 8 bases between. Germline CDR1 and CDR2: MNHNS and SASEGT. This CDR3 contains 13 residues. The CDR3 DNA reads TGTGCCAGCAGTATGGAGACCTCCTACGAGCAGTACTTC. Its translation: CASSMETSYEQYF.

The genes are TRBV7-2 and TRBJ1-4, with 7 bases matching TRBD1. Germline CDR1 reads SGHTA; CDR2 reads FQGNSA. The CDR3 covers 15 residues. V lost 1 base to trimming and J lost 5 bases; unmatched junction nucleotides: 4. The DNA of the CDR3 is TGTGCCAGCAGCTTAGTGGGACAGACCAATGAAAAACTGTTTTTT. Amino acids: CASSLVGQTNEKLFF.

The chain joins TRBV19 to TRBJ1-4; TRBD1 aligns across 9 bases. V shed 4 bases, J shed 8 bases, and the junction held 11 bases outside the gene matches. Germline V gives CDR1 LNHDA, CDR2 SQIVND (reference sequence). CDR3 length: 16 residues. Here the CDR3 DNA reads TGTGCCAGTAGTACCTACCCGGGACAGGGAGACGAAAAACTGTTTTTT. Amino acid sequence: CASSTYPGQGDEKLFF.